Listed below are T cell receptor beta chains from one sample, sequenced in a study of OX40 agonist ivuxolimab in advanced cancers. TCRdb's copy holds only in-frame clones and misses some; the assay was immunoSEQ multiplex PCR. The sample records about 35,000 clones, over 80% being singletons. The sequencing used CD4+ or CD8+ T cells sorted from blood, collected in a trial of the OX40 agonist ivuxolimab. These receptors all stem from an adult with an advanced solid tumor such as melanoma, head and neck, liver or kidney cancer. CDR3s include the opening cysteine and the closing phenylalanine or tryptophan. A D gene is named only where the DNA matches it firmly. Clone size is not always given. Where it is, it says once, few, many or a class for expanded clones.

TRBV12-2	NA	NA	TRBJ2-3	TGTGCAAGTCGCTTAGCGTTATCAAAGCGGGGGGGCCTGGATACGCAGTATTTT	CASRLALSKRGGLDTQYF
TRBV15	NA	TRBD1	TRBJ2-2	TGTGCCACCAGCAGATCTCCCGGGACAGGGAGCACCGGGGAGCTGTTTTTT	CATSRSPGTGSTGELFF
TRBV6-1	NA	NA	TRBJ2-7	TGTGCCAGCAGTGAGGGGGGCCTCTCCTACGAGCAGTACTTC	CASSEGGLSYEQYF
TRBV7-8	NA	TRBD2	TRBJ2-1	TGTGCCAGCAGCTTAGCTCCTAGCGGGACAAGTGAGCAGTTCTTC	CASSLAPSGTSEQFF
TRBV19	NA	NA	TRBJ2-7	TGTGCCAGTAGTAGCCCGGGCTACGAGCAGTACTTC	CASSSPGYEQYF
TRBV27	NA	TRBD2	TRBJ2-7	TGTGCCAGCAGTTTATCGAGCGGGAGCTCCTACGAGCAGTACTTC	CASSLSSGSSYEQYF
TRBV9	NA	NA	TRBJ2-6	TGTGCCAGCAGCGCCCCCGGTGGGGCCAACGTCCTGACTTTC	CASSAPGGANVLTF
TRBV4-3	NA	NA	TRBJ1-5	TGCGCCAGCAGCCAAGACCACAGGAGCAATCAGCCCCAGCATTTT	CASSQDHRSNQPQHF
TRBV27	NA	NA	TRBJ2-7	TGTGCCAGCAGTTACGAGGGGCTCGAGCAGTACTTC	CASSYEGLEQYF
TRBV6-6	NA	NA	TRBJ1-2	TGTGCCAGCAGCCCCAACTCGGGAGGCGGCTACACCTTC	CASSPNSGGGYTF
TRBV11-2	once	NA	TRBJ1-4	TGTGCCAGCAGCTTAGATCTGCACAGTAGCTTTGAAAAACTGTTTTTT	CASSLDLHSSFEKLFF
TRBV9	NA	NA	TRBJ2-5	TGTGCCAGCTCACAAGGGTGGCAGACCCAAGAGACCCAGTACTTC	CASSQGWQTQETQYF
TRBV27	NA	TRBD1	TRBJ2-7	TGTGCCAGCAGTTTTTCCGGGACAGGGGGCGCCTACGAGCAGTACTTC	CASSFSGTGGAYEQYF
TRBV27	NA	NA	TRBJ2-7	TGTGCCAGCAGTTTAGGAGGAGACGAGCAGTACTTC	CASSLGGDEQYF
TRBV6-1	NA	TRBD1	TRBJ2-7	TGTGCCAGCGGGACAGAGGGTGGATCCTACGAGCAGTACTTC	CASGTEGGSYEQYF
TRBV4-1	NA	TRBD2	TRBJ2-3	TGCGCCAGCAGCCAATCCGGGACTAGCGGGGTGACGGGTACGCAGTATTTT	CASSQSGTSGVTGTQYF
TRBV28	NA	NA	TRBJ1-2	TGTGCCAGCAGTTTTGGGGGGAACAGGGACTATGGCTACACCTTC	CASSFGGNRDYGYTF
TRBV27	NA	NA	TRBJ2-1	TGTGCCAGCAGCTATTACAATGAGCAGTTCTTC	CASSYYNEQFF
TRBV27	NA	TRBD1	TRBJ1-1	TGTGCCAGCAGACAGGGGGTTAGCGACACTGAAGCTTTCTTT	CASRQGVSDTEAFF
TRBV28	NA	NA	TRBJ2-7	TGTGCCAGCACGGTCGGGACCTACGAGCAGTACTTC	CASTVGTYEQYF
TRBV5-5	NA	TRBD1	TRBJ1-4	TGTGCCAGCATCGACGACAGGGGGCCGACTAATGAAAAACTGTTTTTT	CASIDDRGPTNEKLFF
TRBV19	once	TRBD1	TRBJ1-2	TGTGCCAGTAGTTGGCAGGGGGCAAACTATGGCTACACCTTC	CASSWQGANYGYTF
TRBV5-6	NA	NA	TRBJ1-5	TGTGCCAGCAGCCTTGGGCTGGATAAACAGCCCCAGCATTTT	CASSLGLDKQPQHF
TRBV7-9	NA	NA	TRBJ1-2	TGTGCCAGCAGCCCTCCTGACATATCTAACTATGGCTACACCTTC	CASSPPDISNYGYTF
TRBV19	NA	NA	TRBJ1-5	TGTGCCAGTAGTACGGAGGGCCATCAGCCCCAGCATTTT	CASSTEGHQPQHF
TRBV19	NA	NA	TRBJ2-1	TGTGCCAGTAGTATCACGGGTGGGGACCGTTATTACAATGAGCAGTTCTTC	CASSITGGDRYYNEQFF
TRBV6-1	NA	NA	TRBJ2-3	TGTGCCACCAAAACCGGGCCTTCCTCGGATACGCAGTATTTT	CATKTGPSSDTQYF
TRBV27	NA	NA	TRBJ2-1	TGTGCCAGCAGTTTGGGATCATACAATGAGCAGTTCTTC	CASSLGSYNEQFF
TRBV29-1	NA	NA	TRBJ2-7	TGCAGCGTTTCACTAGAGCTCTCCTACGAGCAGTACTTC	CSVSLELSYEQYF
TRBV7-3	NA	NA	TRBJ2-2	TGTGCCAGCAGTCTTCCCGGGCCCCTGGGCACCGGGGAGCTGTTTTTT	CASSLPGPLGTGELFF